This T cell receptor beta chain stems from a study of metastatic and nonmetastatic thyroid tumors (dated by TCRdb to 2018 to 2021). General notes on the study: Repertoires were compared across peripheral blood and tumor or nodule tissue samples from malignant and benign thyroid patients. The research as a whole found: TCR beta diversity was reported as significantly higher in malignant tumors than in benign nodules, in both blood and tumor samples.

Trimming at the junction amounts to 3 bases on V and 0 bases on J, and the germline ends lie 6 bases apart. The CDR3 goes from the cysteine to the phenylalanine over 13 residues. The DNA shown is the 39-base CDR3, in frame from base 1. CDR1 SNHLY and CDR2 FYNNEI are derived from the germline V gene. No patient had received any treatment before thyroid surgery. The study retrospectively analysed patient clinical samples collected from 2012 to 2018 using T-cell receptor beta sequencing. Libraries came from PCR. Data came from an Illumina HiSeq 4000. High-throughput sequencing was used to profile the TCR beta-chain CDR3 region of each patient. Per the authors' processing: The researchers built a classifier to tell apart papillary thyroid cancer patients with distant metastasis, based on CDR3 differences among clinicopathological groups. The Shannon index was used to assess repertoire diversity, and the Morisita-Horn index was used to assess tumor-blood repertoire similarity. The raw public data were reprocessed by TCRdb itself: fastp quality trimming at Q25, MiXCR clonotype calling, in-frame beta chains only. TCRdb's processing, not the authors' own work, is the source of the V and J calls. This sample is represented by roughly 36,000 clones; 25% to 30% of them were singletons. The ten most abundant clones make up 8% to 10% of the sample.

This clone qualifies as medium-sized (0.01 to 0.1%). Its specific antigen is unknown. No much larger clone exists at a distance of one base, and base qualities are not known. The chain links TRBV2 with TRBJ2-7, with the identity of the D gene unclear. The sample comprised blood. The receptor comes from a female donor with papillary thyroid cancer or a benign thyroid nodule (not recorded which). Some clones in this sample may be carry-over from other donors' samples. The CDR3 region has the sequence CASSDAISYEQYF. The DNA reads TGTGCCAGCAGTGACGCTATCTCCTACGAGCAGTACTTC.